These 9 T cell receptor beta chains share one sample of origin, sequenced in a study of T cells after yellow fever vaccination. TCRdb used MiXCR to reprocess the 5' RACE reads, holding one entry per CDR3 protein. The top ten hold about 18% of the sample, which has roughly 300,000 distinct CDR3 sequences, around 6.8% seen once. The source material was PBMCs, sampled roughly 47 days after the first yellow fever vaccination. All receptors derive from a man between 18 and 35 years old who received the YFV17D yellow fever vaccine.

The table lists this clonotype with many counts. The rearrangement joins TRBV6-2 or TRBV6-3 to TRBJ2-5; 10 bases are a match to TRBD2. The ends lost 6 bases at V and 2 bases at J; junction bases unmatched: 3. The germline V gene encodes CDR1 MNHEY and CDR2 SVGEGT. The CDR3 consists of 14 residues. CDR3 in DNA: TGTGCCAGCAGACCTAGCGGGGGACAAGAGACCCAGTACTTC. The encoded protein is CASRPSGGQETQYF.

The chain combines TRBV7-2 with TRBJ1-6, with D hard to call. V lost 4 bases and J lost 3, with 4 bases in between. The germline gives CDR1 SGHTA, CDR2 FQGNSA. The CDR3 is 13 amino acids. CDR3 coding DNA: TGTGCCAGCAGCTCAATCTATAATTCACCCCTCCACTTT. Its protein is CASSSIYNSPLHF.

This clonotype came up many times. The V and J genes are TRBV7-2 and TRBJ2-1; 7 positions match TRBD2. Germline trimming cut 1 base from V and 5 bases from J; bases unmatched to any gene: 5. CDR1 SGHTA and CDR2 FQGNSA come from the germline V gene. This CDR3 region has 15 residues. The CDR3 bases are TGTGCCAGCAGCTTAGGACCAGCGGGGAACAATGAGCAGTTCTTC. This translates into CASSLGPAGNNEQFF.

This clonotype was detected only a few times. The rearrangement joins TRBV4-3 to TRBJ2-7; D is possibly TRBD1 (5 bases). CDR1 and CDR2 from the germline V gene are LGHNA and YSLEER. V was cut by 1 base and J by 7 bases, with 17 bases left in between. The CDR3 spans 15 residues. Here the CDR3 reads CASSQAMGRSGEQYF. The CDR3 nucleotides read TGCGCCAGCAGCCAAGCCATGGGGCGGAGTGGGGAGCAGTACTTC.

This clonotype has a count of ten or more. The chain employs TRBV12-3 or TRBV12-4 and TRBJ2-5; TRBD1 agrees at 12 bases. The CDR3 has 16 residues. The V segment lost 5 bases and the J segment 5 bases; nucleotides outside the gene matches: 9. The CDR3 is CASSGTGTGGGETQYF. CDR3 coding DNA: TGTGCCAGCAGTGGCACCGGGACAGGGGGCGGTGAGACCCAGTACTTC.

This chain uses TRBV7-9 with TRBJ2-3; TRBD2 agrees at 10 bases. J lost 0 bases, V lost 5 bases, and 5 bases had no gene match. CDR3 length: 16 amino acids. Germline V gives CDR1 SEHNR, CDR2 FQNEAQ (reference sequence). In DNA, the CDR3 is TGTGCCAGCAGCGCCCTAGCGGGGGAGAGCACAGATACGCAGTATTTT. Translation: CASSALAGESTDTQYF.

This sequence joins TRBV4-1 and TRBJ2-7; 9 bases match TRBD2. V gave up 0 bases and J gave up 3 bases; unmatched junction bases: 6. This CDR3 has 16 amino acids. Germline CDR1 MGHRA, CDR2 YSYEKL. DNA for the CDR3: TGCGCCAGCAGCCAAGAACGGCGGGGGGGCCTCTACGAGCAGTACTTC. Protein: CASSQERRGGLYEQYF.

This clonotype was seen ten or more times. The chain links TRBV27 to TRBJ1-2; maybe TRBD1 (6 bases). Trimming pared 10 bases from V and 5 bases from J, leaving 14 bases between. The CDR3 covers 12 residues. Germline lookup yields CDR1 MNHEY and CDR2 SMNVEV (reference sequence). CDR3 amino acids: CATLTGMYGYTF. The CDR3 bases are TGTGCCACCCTGACAGGAATGTATGGCTACACCTTC.

This clonotype appeared many times. This chain links TRBV5-6 with TRBJ1-2; D not resolved. Germline loops: CDR1 SGHDT, CDR2 YYEEEE. This CDR3 region has 11 residues. Trimming left V 4 bases short and J 5 bases short, with 6 bases between. In DNA form, the CDR3 reads TGTGCCAGCAGCACGGGATATGGCTACACCTTC. It encodes CASSTGYGYTF.